Shown below are 27 T cell receptor beta chains from a single sample sequenced in a study of long-term antiretroviral therapy in people with HIV. Survey-level resolution applied to immunoSEQ assay v3.0. Here immunoSEQ multiplex PCR was the method, and the copy in TCRdb shows in-frame clones only, minus some. The table has some 25,000 clones, roughly 88% seen once. The material was unsorted PBMCs, obtained around 4.5 years after starting antiretroviral therapy. The receptors here all came from a man aged 25-40 years with HIV.

This sequence joins TRBV10-3 and TRBJ2-7, with D perhaps TRBD2 (6 bases). The CDR3 runs to 13 residues. Germline V lookup: CDR1 ENHRY, CDR2 SYGVKD. The V gene lost 10 bases and the J gene lost 0 bases, with 13 bases spanning the gap. In DNA form, the CDR3 reads TGTGCCACCGTTGGAGCGGGCTCCTACGAGCAGTACTTC. It specifies CATVGAGSYEQYF.

This chain joins TRBV5-6 and TRBJ2-7; D is ambiguous. CDR1 is SGHDT, CDR2 YYEEEE, per germline. The CDR3 extends over 14 amino acids. Trimming left V 0 bases short and J 2 bases short, with 9 bases between. In DNA, the CDR3 is TGTGCCAGCAGCTTGGAGGGTAACACCTACGAGCAGTACTTC. It encodes CASSLEGNTYEQYF.

The J gene is TRBJ1-5, the V gene TRBV7-8; 9 positions agree with TRBD1. Per germline, CDR1 SGHVS and CDR2 FQNEAQ. The CDR3 spans 14 residues. The junction had 4 bases not matched to a gene; V was cut back by 5 bases and J by 5 bases. CDR3 residues: CASSKGQGDQPQHF. In DNA form, the CDR3 reads TGTGCCAGCAGCAAGGGACAGGGCGATCAGCCCCAGCATTTT.

V usage is TRBV7-9 and J usage is TRBJ1-1; D remains ambiguous. Between the trimmed V and J ends, which lost 5 bases and 3 bases, there was a span of 16 bases. The germline V gene encodes CDR1 SEHNR and CDR2 FQNEAQ (reference sequence). This CDR3 is 15 amino acids long. The CDR3 region is CASSNLRGWDTEAFF. DNA for the CDR3: TGTGCCAGCAGCAATCTCCGAGGGTGGGACACTGAAGCTTTCTTT.

This chain links TRBV30 with TRBJ2-5, with 7 positions matching TRBD1. This CDR3 region has 14 residues. Germline CDR1 GTSNPN, CDR2 SVGIG (reference sequence). Trimming cost V 2 bases and J 9 bases; bases outside gene matches: 12. Here the CDR3 DNA reads TGTGCCTGGAGTTCTTTAGACAGGGCAAGGGCCCAGTACTTC. Protein: CAWSSLDRARAQYF.

The chain combines TRBV6-6 with TRBJ2-1; possibly TRBD2 for D (5 bases). The CDR3 is 14 residues long. V was clipped by 4 bases and J by 4 bases, with 11 bases between them. CDR1 and CDR2 (germline): MNHNY, SVGAGI (reference sequence). The CDR3 loop reads CASSSPSGYNEQFF. CDR3 in DNA: TGTGCCAGCAGTTCCCCCAGCGGATACAATGAGCAGTTCTTC.

The V gene is TRBV5-8, the J gene TRBJ2-5; 9 bases match TRBD1. In germline, CDR1 is SGHTS, CDR2 YDEGEE. CDR3 length: 14 residues. J gave up 4 bases and V 6 bases, and 7 bases lay outside the gene matches. The CDR3 DNA is TGTGCCAGCACCATTGACAGGGGGGCAGAGACCCAGTACTTC. Protein: CASTIDRGAETQYF.

The CDR3 DNA reads TGTGCCAGCAGTTTGTCCCTGCGTGGCGGATCCTATAGCAATCAGCCCCAGCATTTT. Translating gives CASSLSLRGGSYSNQPQHF. This chain connects TRBV28 to TRBJ1-5; D ambiguous. The CDR3 length is 19 residues. Trimming removed 3 bases from V and 0 bases from J, with 21 bases in between. Germline lookup yields CDR1 MDHEN and CDR2 SYDVKM.

The CDR3 nucleotides read TGTGCCAGCAGTCCCCACAGAGCGCGCAGGGACACCATATATTTT. Its protein product is CASSPHRARRDTIYF. V and J are TRBV27 and TRBJ1-3; D may be TRBD1 (5 bases). The CDR3 has 15 residues. V shed 5 bases and J shed 8 bases, with 19 bases lying between them. CDR1 and CDR2 from the germline V gene are MNHEY and SMNVEV (reference sequence).

Of note for this clone: The CDR3 end shows no conserved phenylalanine or tryptophan, and so a read error is likely. No DNA is shown, since the ends of the CDR3 on it are uncertain; the CDR3 is the one TCRdb lists. The chain carries TRBV6-1 and TRBJ1-6; the D segment call TRBD1 is taken from the table without a DNA check. Germline V lookup: CDR1 MNHNS, CDR2 SASEGT. The CDR3 is 14 amino acids long, termini counted. Here the CDR3 reads CASSDRQGAPQFGL.

The chain couples TRBV6-6 to TRBJ2-2, with D perhaps matching TRBD1 (6 bases). Trimming removed 5 bases from V and 2 bases from J, with 15 bases in between. Germline CDR1 and CDR2: MNHNY and SVGAGI (reference sequence). This CDR3 has 16 amino acids. The DNA for the CDR3 is TGTGCCAGCAGTACCTCGGACAGTATAAACACCGGGGAGCTGTTTTTT. Amino acids: CASSTSDSINTGELFF.

CDR3 protein: CASSLVGRAPYNEQFF. The DNA for the CDR3 is TGTGCCAGCAGTCTAGTTGGGCGGGCCCCCTACAATGAGCAGTTCTTC. The chain has TRBV27 and TRBJ2-1; possibly TRBD2 for D (5 bases). The germline CDR1 and CDR2 sequences are MNHEY and SMNVEV (reference sequence). The CDR3 loop spans 16 amino acids. The V end was cut by 5 bases, the J end by 2 bases, with 16 bases between.

The genes are TRBV28 and TRBJ2-3; TRBD2 is a possible D gene (5 bases). Germline V lookup: CDR1 MDHEN, CDR2 SYDVKM. V was shortened by 6 bases and J by 2 bases, with 12 bases between the two germline ends. The CDR3 is 14 amino acids. The CDR3 is CASSLGLPTDTQYF. The DNA for the CDR3 is TGTGCCAGCAGCTTAGGACTTCCCACAGATACGCAGTATTTT.

V and J are TRBV16 and TRBJ1-2; D is possibly TRBD1 (5 bases). V was shortened by 4 bases and J by 7 bases, with 25 bases between the two germline ends. Per the germline V gene, CDR1 is KGHSY and CDR2 is FQNENV. CDR3 length: 17 residues. This CDR3 reads CASSLLTSTGGGRGYTF. The CDR3 coding sequence is TGTGCCAGCAGCCTTCTGACATCAACCGGGGGAGGTCGTGGCTACACCTTC.

The chain combines TRBV15 with TRBJ2-3, with a weak D call TRBD1 (5 bases). Deletions cut 5 bases from V and 6 bases from J, with 9 bases between. Germline assignment: CDR1 LNHNV and CDR2 YYDKDF (reference sequence). The CDR3 totals 12 residues. The CDR3 reads CATSGAGDTQYF. For the CDR3, the DNA is TGTGCCACCAGCGGAGCAGGGGATACGCAGTATTTT.

CDR3 bases: TGTGCCTGGAGTGTAGTCAGACCCTACAATGAGCAGTTCTTC. Translated, it gives CAWSVVRPYNEQFF. The V and J genes are TRBV30 and TRBJ2-1; D unresolved. The CDR3 extends over 14 amino acids. Per germline, CDR1 GTSNPN and CDR2 SVGIG (reference sequence). Deletions cut 0 bases from V and 2 bases from J, with 8 bases between.

The chain is built from TRBV4-2 and TRBJ1-1; D perhaps matches TRBD1 (6 bases). Germline CDR1 reads LGHNA; CDR2 reads YNFKEQ. This CDR3 comprises 16 residues. Deletions cut 4 bases from V and 5 bases from J, with 20 bases between. Here the CDR3 DNA reads TGTGCCAGCAGCCGCATCACGGGGGGGCTCGGGACTGAAGCTTTCTTT. Its protein product is CASSRITGGLGTEAFF.

The genes are TRBV11-2 and TRBJ2-2; weak D call: TRBD1 (5 bases). Germline lookup yields CDR1 SGHAT and CDR2 FQNNGV. The CDR3 totals 13 residues. The V end lost 8 bases, the J end lost 5 bases, and 12 bases lay between the germline ends. CDR3 nucleotide sequence: TGTGCCAGCGGCAAGGGGCTAACCGGGGAGCTGTTTTTT. Its protein is CASGKGLTGELFF.

Only one count was recorded for this clone. J is TRBJ2-7 and V is TRBV30, with D uncertain. The ends were cut back, 4 bases at V and 6 bases at J, with 16 bases in the middle. The germline gives CDR1 GTSNPN, CDR2 SVGIG (reference sequence). The CDR3 length is 13 residues. CDR3 region: CAWTGLMSGEQYF. The CDR3 DNA reads TGTGCCTGGACAGGTCTCATGAGTGGCGAGCAGTACTTC.

The genes are TRBV27 and TRBJ1-2; 9 bases line up with TRBD1. This CDR3 has 15 residues. Looked up from germline, CDR1 is MNHEY and CDR2 is SMNVEV (reference sequence). The V gene end was trimmed by 3 bases and the J gene end by 4 bases; junction bases not matched to a gene: 6. The CDR3 DNA reads TGTGCCAGCAGTTTCGACAGGGGGATTGTCTATGGCTACACCTTC. Its protein product is CASSFDRGIVYGYTF.

This clone was counted a single time. V and J are TRBV25-1 and TRBJ1-2, with D unresolved. CDR1 MGHDK and CDR2 SYGVNS come from the germline V gene. The CDR3 is 15 amino acids. Trimming removed 8 bases from V and 4 bases from J, with 20 bases in between. The DNA for the CDR3 is TGTGCCAGCGTCGAAGTTTTGCGTTTCCGCTATGGCTACACCTTC. Protein product: CASVEVLRFRYGYTF.

The sample holds a few counts of this clone. J is TRBJ1-1 and V is TRBV28; 7 nucleotides align to TRBD1. The V segment lost 0 bases and the J segment 1 base; nucleotides outside the gene matches: 5. The germline gives CDR1 MDHEN, CDR2 SYDVKM. The CDR3 length is 16 residues. Here the CDR3 reads CASSLWGTEKNTEAFF. Here the CDR3 DNA reads TGTGCCAGCAGTTTATGGGGGACAGAGAAGAACACTGAAGCTTTCTTT.

The genes are TRBV9 and TRBJ2-7; unclear D gene. The CDR3 length is 13 residues. The V and J ends lost 1 base and 5 bases respectively, with 10 bases between them. The germline V gene encodes CDR1 SGDLS and CDR2 YYNGEE. This chain's CDR3 is CASSVSGINEQYF. CDR3 bases: TGTGCCAGCAGCGTATCTGGGATAAACGAGCAGTACTTC.

The chain couples TRBV19 to TRBJ2-3, with a tentative D call TRBD1 (5 bases). CDR3 size: 14 residues. Germline lookup yields CDR1 LNHDA and CDR2 SQIVND (reference sequence). The ends were cut back, 6 bases at V and 1 base at J, with 11 bases in the middle. Here the CDR3 DNA reads TGTGCCAGTAGGAATAGGACACGCACAGATACGCAGTATTTT. Translating it yields CASRNRTRTDTQYF.

The chain is built from TRBV6-4 and TRBJ2-3; tentative D call: TRBD1 (6 bases). Trimming pared 0 bases from V and 4 bases from J, leaving 11 bases between. There are 15 residues in the CDR3. Germline loops: CDR1 MRHNA, CDR2 SNTAGT. The CDR3 protein is CASSDSTGSADTQYF. The CDR3 nucleotides are TGTGCCAGCAGTGACTCCACAGGGTCGGCAGATACGCAGTATTTT.

The genes are TRBV4-3 and TRBJ2-7, with D uncertain. The germline V gene encodes CDR1 LGHNA and CDR2 YSLEER. This CDR3 is built from 15 residues. V lost 6 bases and J 2 bases, leaving 17 bases between the germline ends. CDR3 region: CASSPSMAPAYEQYF. The CDR3 DNA follows: TGCGCCAGCAGTCCTAGTATGGCACCTGCCTACGAGCAGTACTTC.

This clone appeared a few times. CDR3 in DNA: TGTGCCAGCAGTGATGGAAACAGTGCTAATGAAAAACTGTTTTTT. This sequence encodes CASSDGNSANEKLFF. The J gene is TRBJ1-4, the V gene TRBV2; unclear D gene. V was cut by 3 bases and J by 3 bases, with 11 bases left in between. The CDR3 is 15 residues long. CDR1 and CDR2 (germline): SNHLY, FYNNEI.